This T cell receptor beta chain derives from a study of spatial heterogeneity in lung cancer. This clonotype has ten or more counts. The antigen is undetermined. This beta chain is a stray sequence in a library constructed for alpha chains; its clone size is not meaningful. Broader study findings: It was found that expanded intratumoral alpha and beta TCR counts tracked tumor mutation counts.

Time point indicated: sample taken at primary tumor resection. There were around 72 donors, all of them untreated patients with early-stage non-small cell lung cancer. Each CDR3 protein gets one entry after TCRdb re-called the 5' RACE reads with MiXCR. The sample includes 17,000 or so distinct CDR3 sequences, more than 5.5% seen only once; the top ten take approximately 6.8%. This CDR3 is built from 13 residues. Germline CDR1 SGHTA, CDR2 FQGNSA. Between the trimmed V and J ends, which lost 2 bases and 8 bases, there was a span of 9 bases. This receptor was identified in a male donor with early-stage non-small cell lung cancer. The sample consisted of lung tumor tissue, taken at surgery. This chain joins TRBV7-2 and TRBJ1-4, with D unclear. The CDR3 loop is CASSLRVEEKLFF. In nucleotides, the CDR3 is TGTGCCAGCAGCTTACGGGTGGAGGAAAAACTGTTTTTT. The full variable domain, with the rest looked up from reference TRBV7-2 and TRBJ1-4, is GAGVSQSPSNKVTEKGKDVELRCDPISGHTALYWYRQSLGQGLEFLIYFQGNSAPDKSGLPSDRFSAERTGGSVSTLTIQRTQQEDSAVYLCASSLRVEEKLFFGSGTQLSVL.